These 23 T cell receptor beta chains share one sample of origin, sequenced in a study of regulatory T cells in long-lasting Graves disease. Time point here: newly diagnosed GD, antithyroid drugs for less than 3 months. Extracted RNA from PBMCs served as the source of the TCR library. Combining iRepertoire HTBI primers with Arm-PCR of CDR3 regions, the authors built TCR beta libraries. MiXCR, run by TCRdb on the multiplex PCR reads, gives a single entry per CDR3 protein. The table includes roughly 500,000 distinct CDR3 sequences, around an eighth detected once. The same data also went into a second study, on T cells in Graves' hyperthyroidism and ophthalmopathy.

The source material was peripheral blood mononuclear cells (PBMCs), sampled at new diagnosis, from a patient treated with antithyroid drugs. The receptors stem from a young man with Graves disease.

In its sample, this clonotype was seen a few times. J is TRBJ2-1 and V is TRBV10-2; TRBD1 agrees at 7 bases. The CDR3 contains 15 residues. The V gene's germline CDR1 is WSHSY and CDR2 SAAADI. V was pared by 6 bases and J by 4 bases, with 9 bases of the junction left unmatched. The CDR3 loop reads CASRPGQTNYNEQFF. The CDR3 DNA sequence: TGCGCCAGCAGGCCGGGACAGACTAATTACAATGAGCAGTTCTTC.

A few counts support this clonotype. This rearrangement joins TRBV7-2 to TRBJ2-1; 7 bases are shared with TRBD2. Germline V gene lookup returns CDR1 SGHTA and CDR2 FQGNSA. This CDR3 has 16 amino acids. The V gene end was trimmed by 5 bases and the J gene end by 4 bases; junction bases not matched to a gene: 11. The CDR3 protein is CASSIQSGIVYNEQFF. The CDR3 DNA reads as TGTGCCAGCAGCATACAAAGCGGGATAGTTTACAATGAGCAGTTCTTC.

This clonotype has a count of ten or more. This chain joins TRBV10-3 and TRBJ1-1, with D maybe TRBD1 (5 bases). CDR1 is ENHRY and CDR2 is SYGVKD in the germline V gene. The CDR3 contains 13 residues. V was trimmed by 9 bases and J by 1 base, leaving 12 bases between them. The CDR3: CAIKITGNTEAFF. The CDR3 bases are TGTGCCATAAAAATTACAGGGAACACTGAAGCTTTCTTT.

This chain links TRBV20-1 with TRBJ2-4; D perhaps matches TRBD2 (7 bases). Trimming left V 4 bases short and J 1 base short, with 17 bases between. The CDR3 length is 16 residues. The germline CDR1 and CDR2 sequences are DFQATT and SNEGSKA (reference sequence). The CDR3 DNA sequence: TGCAGTGCTACCCTGGGGGGGGCTTTGGCCAAAAACATTCAGTACTTC. This encodes CSATLGGALAKNIQYF.

This clonotype was seen a single time. The V and J genes are TRBV4-1 and TRBJ2-1; TRBD2 matches 9 bases. The V gene end was trimmed by 1 base and the J gene end by 9 bases; junction bases not matched to a gene: 7. Germline loops: CDR1 MGHRA, CDR2 YSYEKL. The CDR3 spans 15 residues. The CDR3 reads CASSQVGTSWREQFF. The CDR3, as DNA: TGCGCCAGCAGCCAAGTTGGGACTAGCTGGCGTGAGCAGTTCTTC.

This clonotype was detected ten times or more. The chain carries TRBV5-1 and TRBJ2-3; D not certain. V gave up 5 bases and J gave up 2 bases, with 12 bases separating them. In germline, CDR1 is SGHRS, CDR2 YFSETQ. The CDR3 contains 14 residues. CDR3 sequence (DNA): TGCGCCAGCAGAACCGCGGATTCCACAGATACGCAGTATTTT. Its protein product is CASRTADSTDTQYF.

The chain carries TRBV19 and TRBJ1-4, with 7 bases lining up with TRBD1. The length of the CDR3 is 13 residues. With 7 bases clipped from V and 5 bases from J, the junction kept 4 bases outside the gene matches. CDR1 is LNHDA and CDR2 is SQIVND in the germline V gene (reference sequence). In DNA, the CDR3 is TGTGCCAGTAATCGCAGGGGGAATGAAAAACTGTTTTTT. Residues: CASNRRGNEKLFF.

This chain joins TRBV7-9 and TRBJ2-7; TRBD2 matches 7 bases. Trimming at V came to 5 bases and at J to 3 bases, leaving 10 bases not matched to a gene. The CDR3 covers 15 residues. Germline CDR1 is SEHNR and CDR2 is FQNEAQ (reference sequence). The CDR3 loop reads CASSGNGERGYEQYF. The CDR3 DNA follows: TGTGCCAGCAGCGGCAACGGGGAGCGGGGCTACGAGCAGTACTTC.

The chain combines TRBV19 with TRBJ1-1; TRBD1 is a possible D gene (6 bases). From germline, CDR1 is LNHDA and CDR2 SQIVND (reference sequence). This CDR3 contains 15 residues. V lost 4 bases to trimming and J lost 0 bases, with 12 bases between them. The CDR3 bases are TGTGCCAGTAGTACAACACACAGGGTGAACACTGAAGCTTTCTTT. Its protein product is CASSTTHRVNTEAFF.

This clonotype showed up just a few times. This sequence joins TRBV20-1 and TRBJ2-1, with D perhaps given as TRBD1 or TRBD2 (5 bases each). The ends were cut back, 6 bases at V and 2 bases at J, with 14 bases in the middle. This CDR3 is 14 amino acids long. Germline values: CDR1 DFQATT, CDR2 SNEGSKA (reference sequence). The DNA for the CDR3 is TGCAGTGCCGCCCGAGGGGTCGCCTACAATGAGCAGTTCTTC. Encoded protein: CSAARGVAYNEQFF.

This clonotype was counted between two and nine times. The V gene is TRBV30, the J gene TRBJ2-1; D is perhaps TRBD1 or TRBD2 (5 bases each). The CDR3 is made up of 15 amino acids. Deletions cut 1 base from V and 6 bases from J, with 16 bases between. Looked up from germline, CDR1 is GTSNPN and CDR2 is SVGIG (reference sequence). The CDR3 sequence is CAWSGPHRGGNEQFF. CDR3 in DNA: TGTGCCTGGAGTGGGCCCCATCGGGGCGGCAATGAGCAGTTCTTC. Supplemented by reference TRBV30 and TRBJ2-1, the full variable domain reads SQTIHQWPATLVQPVGSPLSLECTVEGTSNPNLYWYRQAAGRGLQLLFYSVGIGQISSEVPQNLSASRPQDRQFILSSKKLLLSDSGFYLCAWSGPHRGGNEQFFGPGTRLTVL.

This clonotype was recorded many times. The V gene is TRBV7-8, the J gene TRBJ2-4; D might be TRBD2 (5 bases). The CDR3 has 13 residues. Germline V gives CDR1 SGHVS, CDR2 FQNEAQ. V lost 4 bases and J lost 8, with 12 bases in between. The CDR3 region has the DNA TGTGCCAGCAGCTGGGGAGACGGATACATTCAGTACTTC. It specifies CASSWGDGYIQYF.

Ten or more counts support this clonotype. The chain links TRBV12-3 or TRBV12-4 to TRBJ2-1, with D perhaps matching TRBD2 (6 bases). The CDR3 loop spans 12 amino acids. Trimming removed 6 bases at V and 8 bases at J, with 11 bases between. CDR3 sequence: CASSLGEDEQFF. As DNA, the CDR3 is TGTGCCAGCAGCCTCGGGGAGGATGAGCAGTTCTTC.

This clonotype has a count of ten or more. The chain joins TRBV7-3 to TRBJ2-7, with a weak D call TRBD1 (6 bases). Trimming removed 1 base at V and 5 bases at J, with 12 bases between. From germline, CDR1 is SGHTA and CDR2 FQGTGA. CDR3 size: 14 residues. The CDR3 region has the DNA TGTGCCAGCAGCTTAAACACAGGGAGCCACGAGCAGTACTTC. It codes for CASSLNTGSHEQYF.

Of note for this clonotype: Because it lacks the conserved phenylalanine or tryptophan at the end, this CDR3 is likely a read error. It is unclear where the CDR3 begins or ends on the DNA, so no DNA is shown, and the CDR3 is as TCRdb lists it. V gene TRBV11-2 combines with J gene TRBJ2-7; TRBD2, the D gene given by the table, was not confirmed from the DNA. Germline V gene data show CDR1 as SGHAT and CDR2 as FQNNGV. Inclusive of both ends, the CDR3 amounts to 8 amino acids. The CDR3 region is CASSSIAG.

This clonotype was observed at least ten times. The V and J genes are TRBV25-1 and TRBJ2-7; tentatively, D is TRBD2 (6 bases). This CDR3 contains 12 residues. Germline V CDR1 and CDR2: MGHDK, SYGVNS. Trimming cost V 9 bases and J 1 base, with 10 bases left between them. In DNA form, the CDR3 reads TGTGCCAGTGACGGGGGTTCCTACGAGCAGTACTTC. Its translation is CASDGGSYEQYF.

This clonotype came up many times. The rearrangement uses TRBV27 and TRBJ1-5, with D tentatively TRBD1 (5 bases). Germline V gene data show CDR1 as MNHEY and CDR2 as SMNVEV (reference sequence). Trimming stripped 0 bases from V and 3 bases from J, with 12 bases between. The CDR3 loop spans 16 amino acids. This CDR3 reads CASSLSARGDNQPQHF. The DNA for the CDR3 is TGTGCCAGCAGTTTATCGGCTCGGGGGGACAATCAGCCCCAGCATTTT.

This clonotype was seen many times. The rearrangement uses TRBV9 and TRBJ2-7, with TRBD1 matching over 9 bases. CDR1 is SGDLS, CDR2 YYNGEE, per germline. The CDR3 contains 14 residues. The V and J ends lost 3 bases and 5 bases, in that order; junction bases with no gene match: 6. CDR3 bases: TGTGCCAGCAGCGCGCACAGGGGGCAGGACGAGCAGTACTTC. It codes for CASSAHRGQDEQYF.

The sample holds many counts of this clonotype. J is TRBJ2-3 and V is TRBV27; D is possibly TRBD1 or TRBD2 (5 bases each). Germline lookup yields CDR1 MNHEY and CDR2 SMNVEV (reference sequence). The CDR3 loop spans 14 amino acids. V was pared by 0 bases and J by 7 bases, with 11 bases between. In DNA form, the CDR3 reads TGTGCCAGCAGTTTATCGTCGGGACCCAATACGCAGTATTTT. Amino acid sequence: CASSLSSGPNTQYF.

V gene TRBV19 combines with J gene TRBJ1-1, with a possible D match to TRBD1 (6 bases). This CDR3 has 14 amino acids. Germline values: CDR1 LNHDA, CDR2 SQIVND (reference sequence). V was shortened by 3 bases and J by 1 base, with 9 bases between the two germline ends. The CDR3 DNA is TGTGCCAGTAGTATCGGACAGAAGAACACTGAAGCTTTCTTT. Its protein is CASSIGQKNTEAFF.

This clonotype was counted ten times or more. V and J are TRBV7-8 and TRBJ1-1; D is perhaps TRBD1 (5 bases). The length of the CDR3 is 14 residues. V lost 5 bases and J lost 2, with 12 bases in between. Germline lookup yields CDR1 SGHVS and CDR2 FQNEAQ. CDR3 region: CASSHQGGNTEAFF. The DNA for the CDR3 is TGTGCCAGCAGCCACCAGGGCGGCAACACTGAAGCTTTCTTT.

This clonotype was found a few times. The V call is TRBV20-1, the J call TRBJ2-3, with TRBD2 as a possible D gene (6 bases). Trimming stripped 5 bases from V and 2 bases from J, with 14 bases between. The CDR3 totals 14 residues. Per the germline V gene, CDR1 is DFQATT and CDR2 is SNEGSKA (reference sequence). CDR3 nucleotide sequence: TGCAGTGCTGGTCTAGCGTACGACACAGATACGCAGTATTTT. This codes for CSAGLAYDTDTQYF.

This clonotype showed up just a few times. The CDR3 DNA reads as TGTGCCAGCAGGGGAAACACACAGGGTAACACTGAAGCTTTCTTT. It is translated as CASRGNTQGNTEAFF. The chain combines TRBV6-1 with TRBJ1-1; a weak D match, TRBD1 (6 bases). V was trimmed by 6 bases and J by 2 bases, leaving 16 bases between them. The CDR3 has 15 residues. CDR1 MNHNS and CDR2 SASEGT come from the germline V gene.